The rows below give T cell receptor beta chains drawn from one sample of a study of molecular identifiers for immune sequencing clone quantification. TCRdb independently ran MiXCR on the PCR reads; one entry per CDR3 protein. The sample lists about 300,000 distinct CDR3 sequences; about 21% were seen once. Sequenced: naive CD8+ T cells from blood, with Jurkat cell RNA spiked in. The origin of the receptors is a human donor in good health. Some libraries in this study had Jurkat cell RNA spiked in. Both conserved end residues are part of each CDR3. D genes are given only for firm matches. Clone sizes are given selectively: once, few, many, or a class where the clone is expanded.

d_gene | j_gene | abundance | v_gene | CDR3nt | CDR3aa
NA | TRBJ2-3 | many | TRBV7-6 | TGTGCCAGCAGCTTTAATACCCGCGGGGCAGAAACAGATACGCAGTATTTT | CASSFNTRGAETDTQYF
TRBD1 | TRBJ1-4 | many | TRBV19 | TGTGCCAGTCAAAGACAGGGTCGAGAAAAACTGTTTTTT | CASQRQGREKLFF
TRBD1 | TRBJ2-1 | many | TRBV15 | TGTGCCACCAGCACCGGACAGGGGGCAAATGAGCAGTTCTTC | CATSTGQGANEQFF
TRBD1 | TRBJ2-7 | many | TRBV7-8 | TGTGCCAGCAGCTTGGGAACCGGGACAGGGACCTACGAGCAGTACTTC | CASSLGTGTGTYEQYF
NA | TRBJ1-1 | many | TRBV5-5 | TGTGCCAGCAGCTTAGGTTTGGCCTCCGCTGTCTTT | CASSLGLASAVF
TRBD2 | TRBJ2-2 | many | TRBV6-2/TRBV6-3 | TGTGCCAGCAGTTACCTAGCGGGAGTTTCCGGGGAGCTGTTTTTT | CASSYLAGVSGELFF
NA | TRBJ1-1 | many | TRBV6-6 | TGTGCCAGCATCTACAAGTTGGGGCTGAACACTGAAGCTTTCTTT | CASIYKLGLNTEAFF
NA | TRBJ1-2 | once | TRBV29-1 | TGCAGCGCTGCCGAACAGAGTTTTAACTATGGCTACACCTTC | CSAAEQSFNYGYTF
TRBD2 | TRBJ2-3 | many | TRBV5-8 | TGTGCCAGCAGCTCAGGACTAGCGGGGGCCAACACAGATACGCAGTATTTT | CASSSGLAGANTDTQYF
TRBD1 | TRBJ1-1 | many | TRBV4-1 | TGCGCCAGCAGCCAAGGTACAGGGGTCGGCACTGAAGCTTTCTTT | CASSQGTGVGTEAFF
NA | TRBJ2-7 | many | TRBV5-1 | TGCGCCAGCAGCTTGGCCGCTAGGTCCTACGAGCAGTACTTC | CASSLAARSYEQYF
NA | TRBJ2-2 | many | TRBV29-1 | TGCAGCGTCAGGACTTCTACCGGGGAGCTGTTTTTT | CSVRTSTGELFF
TRBD2 | TRBJ2-3 | many | TRBV7-6 | TGTGCCAGCAGCTTAGGGACTAGCGGCACAGATACGCAGTATTTT | CASSLGTSGTDTQYF
NA | TRBJ2-7 | many | TRBV2 | TGTGCCAGCAGTGAAGTGTCCTACGAGCAGTACTTC | CASSEVSYEQYF
TRBD1 | TRBJ2-3 | many | TRBV5-1 | TGCGCCAGCAGCGTCGGACAGGGTTACACAGATACGCAGTATTTT | CASSVGQGYTDTQYF
TRBD2 | TRBJ2-3 | few | TRBV11-2 | TGTGCCGGCAGCTTAGTTGCGGGAGCAGATACGCAGTATTTT | CAGSLVAGADTQYF
NA | TRBJ2-1 | many | TRBV2 | TGTGCCAGCAGACTCGGTGAGCAGTTCTTC | CASRLGEQFF
NA | TRBJ2-1 | many | TRBV4-1 | TGCGCCAGCAGCCAAGATCAAGCGGGTTCCTCCTACAATGAGCAGTTCTTC | CASSQDQAGSSYNEQFF
NA | TRBJ2-6 | many | TRBV7-9 | TGTGCCAGCAGCTTTGGCCTAGCGATTGGGGCCAACGTCCTGACTTTC | CASSFGLAIGANVLTF
NA | TRBJ2-7 | few | TRBV19 | TGTGCCAGTAGTTTTGGCAGGGGACAATCCTACGAGCAGTACTTC | CASSFGRGQSYEQYF
NA | TRBJ2-3 | NA | TRBV27 | TGTGCCAGCAGTTTAGCGGGGAGCGCAGATACGCAGTATTTT | CASSLAGSADTQYF
TRBD1 | TRBJ1-1 | many | TRBV29-1 | TGCAGCGTCCTAGGGGGCGCGGACACTGAAGCTTTCTTT | CSVLGGADTEAFF
TRBD2 | TRBJ2-7 | many | TRBV7-2 | TGTGCCAGCAGCGAGACTAGCGGGAGGTACGCTCCCTACGAGCAGTACTTC | CASSETSGRYAPYEQYF
TRBD2 | TRBJ2-3 | many | TRBV2 | TGTGCCAGCGAGCGGGAGCTGACTTATTCTAGCACAGATACGCAGTATTTT | CASERELTYSSTDTQYF
TRBD1 | TRBJ1-1 | NA | TRBV7-8 | TGTGCCAGCAGCTTATGGGGGACAGACATGAACACCGAAGCTTCCTTT | CASSLWGTDMNTEASF
NA | TRBJ1-1 | many | TRBV2 | TGTGCCAGCAGTGATGACCCGAACACTGAAGCTTTCTTT | CASSDDPNTEAFF
NA | TRBJ2-7 | few | TRBV20-1 | TGCAGTGCCACAAAGACAGGCGAAGCTTTATTCAGCTCCTACGAGCAGTACTTC | CSATKTGEALFSSYEQYF
NA | TRBJ2-3 | many | TRBV12-3/TRBV12-4 | TGTGCCAGCAGTTTTGGTAGCACAGATACGCAGTATTTT | CASSFGSTDTQYF
NA | TRBJ2-3 | few | TRBV4-3 | TGCTCCAGCAGCCAAGATCTTTGGGCCGCAGATACGCAGTATTTT | CSSSQDLWAADTQYF
NA | TRBJ2-3 | many | TRBV19 | TGTGCCAGTAGTATAGGGACTCTTGACACAGATACGCAGTATTTT | CASSIGTLDTDTQYF
TRBD2 | TRBJ2-3 | many | TRBV7-9 | TGTGCCAGCAGCTACCGCCGGACCACTAGCGGTTCTAGCACAGATACGCAGTATTTT | CASSYRRTTSGSSTDTQYF
NA | TRBJ2-3 | once | TRBV27 | TGTGCCAGCAGTTTACCAGACAACACAGATACGCAGTATTTT | CASSLPDNTDTQYF
NA | TRBJ1-1 | many | TRBV5-1 | TGCGCCAGCAGCTACCTCCCTGGTCCTAACACTGAAGCTTTCTTT | CASSYLPGPNTEAFF
NA | TRBJ2-5 | NA | TRBV25-1 | TGTGCCAGCAGTGAAGTATTAGAGACCCAGTACTTC | CASSEVLETQYF
NA | TRBJ2-5 | many | TRBV6-5 | TGTGCCAGCAGTTACTCACGGGGGCGTCCAGAGACCCAGTACTTC | CASSYSRGRPETQYF
NA | TRBJ1-5 | NA | TRBV4-3 | TGCGCCAGCAGCCGAGACCGGACGAGTTATCAGCCCCAGCATTTT | CASSRDRTSYQPQHF
TRBD1 | TRBJ1-2 | many | TRBV30 | TGTGCCTTAACAACAGGGGATAGCTATGGCTACACCTTC | CALTTGDSYGYTF
NA | TRBJ2-7 | few | TRBV4-2 | TGTGCCAGCAGCGAAACAACAGGGAGTGCTAGCTACGAGCAGTACTTC | CASSETTGSASYEQYF
NA | TRBJ1-1 | many | TRBV29-1 | TGCAGCGTCCAGACAGGCTCGGGGACTGAAGCTTTCTTT | CSVQTGSGTEAFF
NA | TRBJ2-3 | many | TRBV19 | TGTGCCAGTAGTATCGGCAGCCCCACAGATACGCAGTATTTT | CASSIGSPTDTQYF
TRBD1 | TRBJ2-7 | NA | TRBV28 | TGTGCCAGCAGTGACCCAGGGGGCGGTGAGTACGAGCAGTACTTC | CASSDPGGGEYEQYF
TRBD1 | TRBJ1-2 | many | TRBV5-4 | TGTGCCAGCAGCTTGGGGACAGGATCAACTTATGGCTACACCTTC | CASSLGTGSTYGYTF
NA | TRBJ1-5 | many | TRBV24-1 | TGTGCCACCAGTGAATCGGGCCCGATCAGGCAGCCCCAGCATTTT | CATSESGPIRQPQHF
NA | TRBJ1-5 | few | TRBV10-3 | TGTGCCATCGGGGAAGATAGCAATCAGCCCCAGCATTTT | CAIGEDSNQPQHF
NA | TRBJ2-1 | few | TRBV5-6 | TGTGCCAGCAGCTTGGATACCCCGCCTGAGCAGTTCTTC | CASSLDTPPEQFF
NA | TRBJ1-5 | NA | TRBV12-5 | TGTGCTAGTGATTTGGGAGGGTTTGGTCAGCCCCAGCATTTT | CASDLGGFGQPQHF
NA | TRBJ2-3 | NA | TRBV27 | TGTGCCAGCAACCCCCTATATCTAGCGCCCACAGATACGCAGTATTTT | CASNPLYLAPTDTQYF
TRBD2 | TRBJ2-3 | many | TRBV12-3/TRBV12-4 | TGTGCCAGCAGTTCTAGCGGGGGGGCCACAGATACGCAGTATTTT | CASSSSGGATDTQYF
TRBD2 | TRBJ2-7 | NA | TRBV7-9 | TGTGCCATCAGCTCCTCCTTAGCGGGAGGATCCTACGAGCAGTACTTC | CAISSSLAGGSYEQYF
NA | TRBJ2-7 | many | TRBV12-3/TRBV12-4 | TGTGCCAGCAGTTTAGTCCCGAGGAACGAGCAGTACTTC | CASSLVPRNEQYF
NA | TRBJ2-7 | NA | TRBV30 | TGTGCCTGGAGTGTGCCTAGCCTAGCCTACGAGCAGTACTTC | CAWSVPSLAYEQYF
TRBD1 | TRBJ1-5 | NA | TRBV6-1 | TGTGCCGGCAGTGAAGGGGCCGGGACAGGGGGCAATCAGCCCCAGCATTTT | CAGSEGAGTGGNQPQHF
NA | TRBJ1-1 | many | TRBV7-9 | TGTGCCAGCAGCTTAATTGGGGCAGGGGAGGGGAGTACTGAAGCTTTCTTT | CASSLIGAGEGSTEAFF
NA | TRBJ1-1 | NA | TRBV13 | TGTGCCAGCAGCTTAGGACGGCACATGAACACTGAAGCTTTCTTT | CASSLGRHMNTEAFF
NA | TRBJ1-4 | many | TRBV4-1 | TGCGCCAGCAGCTGGGCCCCGAGGAATGAAAAACTGTTTTTT | CASSWAPRNEKLFF